This T cell receptor (beta chain) was sequenced in a study of cytomegalovirus exposure and HLA in healthy donors. Study summary: An early release of data contained about 85 million unique TCRs, which came from HLA-typed donors. Study-wide points: Follow-up analysis later connected one missense variant in DCLRE1C with trimming of TCR beta V- and J-genes. The presence/absence work took it that sequencing depth was about the same across donors.

The V end was cut by 5 bases, the J end by 3 bases, with 10 bases between. Germline V gives CDR1 SQVTM, CDR2 ANQGSEA. CDR3 size: 12 residues. This clone appeared a single time. Its specificity is unknown. The PCR was carried out with 60 Vbeta primers and 13 Jbeta primers. Profiling relied on immunoSEQ multiplex PCR, and the TCRdb table lists in-frame clones only, not all of them. The sample has about 200,000 clones; roughly 77% are singletons. Despite likely unrecorded immune exposures, the donors were nominally healthy at the time of sampling. The chain employs TRBV29-1 and TRBJ1-1, with D perhaps TRBD1 (5 bases). The clonotype comes from a male donor in good health and CMV-seropositive. Input material: PBMCs. CDR3 sequence: CSVQGRDTEAFF. Here the CDR3 DNA reads TGCAGCGTTCAGGGCAGGGACACTGAAGCTTTCTTT.